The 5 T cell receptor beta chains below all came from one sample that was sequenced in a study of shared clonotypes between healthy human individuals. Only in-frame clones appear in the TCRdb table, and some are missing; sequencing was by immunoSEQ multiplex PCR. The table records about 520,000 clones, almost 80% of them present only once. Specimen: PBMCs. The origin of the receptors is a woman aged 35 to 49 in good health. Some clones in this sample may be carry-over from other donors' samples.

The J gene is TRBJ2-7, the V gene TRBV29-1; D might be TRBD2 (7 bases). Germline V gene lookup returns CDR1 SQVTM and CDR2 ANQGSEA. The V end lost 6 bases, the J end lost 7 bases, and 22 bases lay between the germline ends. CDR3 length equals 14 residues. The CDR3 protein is CSVQRRGGSGEQYF. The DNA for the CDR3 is TGCAGCGTCCAACGAAGGGGGGGGTCGGGTGAGCAGTACTTC.

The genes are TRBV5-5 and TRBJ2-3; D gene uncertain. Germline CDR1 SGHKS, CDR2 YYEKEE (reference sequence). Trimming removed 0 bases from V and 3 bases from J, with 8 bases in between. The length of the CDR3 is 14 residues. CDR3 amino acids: CASSLGRATDTQYF. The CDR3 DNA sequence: TGTGCCAGCAGCTTGGGTAGGGCTACAGATACGCAGTATTTT.

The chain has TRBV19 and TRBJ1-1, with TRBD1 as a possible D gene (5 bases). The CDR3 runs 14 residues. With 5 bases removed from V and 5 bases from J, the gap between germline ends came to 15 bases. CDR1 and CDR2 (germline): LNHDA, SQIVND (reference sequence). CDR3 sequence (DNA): TGTGCCAGTAGTCTCGGACATGGTGGGACTGAAGCTTTCTTT. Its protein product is CASSLGHGGTEAFF.

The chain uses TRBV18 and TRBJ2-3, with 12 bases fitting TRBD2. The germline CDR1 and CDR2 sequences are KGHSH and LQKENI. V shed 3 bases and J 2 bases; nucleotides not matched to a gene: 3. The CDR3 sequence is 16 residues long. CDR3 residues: CASSPWTSGNTDTQYF. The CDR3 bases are TGTGCCAGCTCACCTTGGACTAGCGGGAACACAGATACGCAGTATTTT.

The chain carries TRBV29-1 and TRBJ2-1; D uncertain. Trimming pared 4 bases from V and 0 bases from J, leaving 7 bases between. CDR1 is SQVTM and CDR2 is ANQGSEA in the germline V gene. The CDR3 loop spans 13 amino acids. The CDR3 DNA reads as TGCAGCGTTGTGTCGGGCTCCTACAATGAGCAGTTCTTC. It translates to CSVVSGSYNEQFF.